Presented here are 31 T cell receptor beta chains from one specimen sequenced in a study of identical twins. TCRdb processed the 5' RACE reads anew with MiXCR; each CDR3 protein has one entry. The table includes about 690,000 distinct CDR3 sequences, 5.5% to 6.5% detected once. Sequenced: naive T cells sorted from blood. Receptors originate from a man aged 18 to 35 in good health.

This clonotype was counted ten times or more. V gene TRBV10-3 combines with J gene TRBJ2-1; maybe TRBD2 (6 bases). Germline V gives CDR1 ENHRY, CDR2 SYGVKD. V lost 4 bases, J lost 2 bases, and 12 bases lay in between. This CDR3 region has 15 residues. The CDR3 DNA is TGTGCCATCAGTGTATTAGCGGCCGCCTACAATGAGCAGTTCTTC. Translated, it gives CAISVLAAAYNEQFF.

The chain uses TRBV7-2 and TRBJ2-7; no clear D gene. CDR3 length: 13 amino acids. Germline V gene lookup returns CDR1 SGHTA and CDR2 FQGNSA. The V gene lost 3 bases and the J gene lost 5 bases, with 11 bases spanning the gap. CDR3 coding DNA: TGTGCCAGCAGCTTTCTGTCGGCCCACGAGCAGTACTTC. It encodes CASSFLSAHEQYF.

The chain has TRBV7-9 and TRBJ2-1; TRBD2 agrees at 10 bases. The CDR3 covers 15 residues. After removal of 5 bases from V and 5 bases from J, the junction contained 6 bases not matched to a gene. Germline V gene lookup returns CDR1 SEHNR and CDR2 FQNEAQ (reference sequence). The CDR3 DNA reads as TGTGCCAGCAGCGTCACTAGCGGGGCCCACAATGAGCAGTTCTTC. Translated: CASSVTSGAHNEQFF.

The CDR3 region is CASSLTPQGASTGELFF. In DNA form, the CDR3 reads TGTGCCAGCAGCTTAACGCCCCAGGGGGCTAGCACCGGGGAGCTGTTTTTT. The rearrangement uses TRBV7-9 and TRBJ2-2, with 8 bases lining up with TRBD1. Losses at the gene ends were 2 bases for V and 4 bases for J; bases not matched to a gene: 9. This CDR3 spans 17 amino acids. Germline V gives CDR1 SEHNR, CDR2 FQNEAQ (reference sequence).

This clonotype has a handful of counts. The chain joins TRBV6-5 to TRBJ1-4; TRBD1 agrees at 9 bases. The CDR3 length is 16 residues. Germline trimming cut 3 bases from V and 8 bases from J; bases unmatched to any gene: 10. Germline-derived CDR1 and CDR2 are MNHEY and SVGAGI. Here the CDR3 DNA reads TGTGCCAGCAGTTATTTCGGCGGGACAGGGCCAGAAAAACTGTTTTTT. This translates into CASSYFGGTGPEKLFF.

This clonotype was counted a few times. This chain uses TRBV7-2 with TRBJ2-1; no reliable D call. Deletions cut 3 bases from V and 0 bases from J, with 15 bases between. The CDR3 is made up of 17 amino acids. CDR1 and CDR2 (germline): SGHTA, FQGNSA. The CDR3 DNA reads as TGTGCCAGCAGCTTTAGACTGCTGGACCCCTCCTACAATGAGCAGTTCTTC. Translating it yields CASSFRLLDPSYNEQFF.

This clonotype was seen at least ten times. The gene calls are TRBV27 and TRBJ1-2; D remains ambiguous. This CDR3 is 13 amino acids long. Germline V lookup: CDR1 MNHEY, CDR2 SMNVEV (reference sequence). V lost 6 bases and J 4 bases, leaving 12 bases between the germline ends. DNA for the CDR3: TGTGCCAGCAGGCCACCGGGCCTCTATGGCTACACCTTC. Translation: CASRPPGLYGYTF.

This rearrangement joins TRBV29-1 to TRBJ2-2; 7 bases fit TRBD1. CDR3 size: 14 residues. Germline V lookup: CDR1 SQVTM, CDR2 ANQGSEA. J was trimmed by 1 base and V by 6 bases; bases with no gene match: 5. The CDR3 region is CSVQPGGNTGELFF. The CDR3 coding sequence is TGCAGCGTGCAACCAGGGGGGAACACCGGGGAGCTGTTTTTT.

This clonotype appeared a few times. V usage is TRBV2 and J usage is TRBJ2-7; D might be TRBD1 (7 bases). The CDR3 is 13 residues long. Germline V gene lookup returns CDR1 SNHLY and CDR2 FYNNEI. Trimming cost V 7 bases and J 5 bases, with 15 bases left between them. This CDR3 reads CASTPGGGNEQYV. CDR3 bases: TGTGCCAGCACTCCCGGAGGGGGCAACGAGCAGTACGTC.

This clonotype has at least ten counts. The V call is TRBV11-2, the J call TRBJ2-3, with a tentative D call TRBD2 (6 bases). V dropped 4 bases and J dropped 0 bases, with 17 bases sitting between them. CDR1 and CDR2 (germline): SGHAT, FQNNGV. The CDR3 is 17 residues long. The CDR3 reads CASSSLGGPTSTDTQYF. The CDR3 DNA follows: TGTGCCAGCAGCTCCCTGGGGGGTCCAACGAGCACAGATACGCAGTATTTT.

The table lists this clonotype with many counts. This chain links TRBV4-2 with TRBJ2-1; TRBD2 aligns across 8 bases. Germline values: CDR1 LGHNA, CDR2 YNFKEQ. The V segment lost 0 bases and the J segment 0 bases; nucleotides outside the gene matches: 7. This CDR3 comprises 18 residues. The CDR3 DNA sequence: TGTGCCAGCAGCCAAGACGAGGGCGGGGGGCTCTCCTACAATGAGCAGTTCTTC. It encodes CASSQDEGGGLSYNEQFF.

This clonotype was found many times. V gene TRBV27 combines with J gene TRBJ2-1; 10 nucleotides align to TRBD2. CDR1 MNHEY and CDR2 SMNVEV come from the germline V gene (reference sequence). After removal of 6 bases from V and 3 bases from J, the junction contained 5 bases not matched to a gene. The CDR3 sequence is 15 residues long. The DNA for the CDR3 is TGTGCCAGCAGGCAAACTAGCGGGAACTACAATGAGCAGTTCTTC. It specifies CASRQTSGNYNEQFF.

This clonotype appeared a few times. The chain joins TRBV11-2 to TRBJ2-1, with 8 bases lining up with TRBD1. Per the germline V gene, CDR1 is SGHAT and CDR2 is FQNNGV. The CDR3 is 18 amino acids. The ends lost 2 bases at V and 0 bases at J; junction bases unmatched: 9. For the CDR3, the DNA is TGTGCCAGCAGCTTACGTTGGTCGGACAGGGTCTCCTACAATGAGCAGTTCTTC. It encodes CASSLRWSDRVSYNEQFF.

This chain connects TRBV6-5 to TRBJ2-7, with D perhaps matching TRBD2 (6 bases). Trimming left V 3 bases short and J 3 bases short, with 12 bases between. Germline assignment: CDR1 MNHEY and CDR2 SVGAGI. The CDR3 consists of 14 residues. The CDR3 is CASSYRGLLYEQYV. CDR3 in DNA: TGTGCCAGCAGTTATAGGGGACTCCTCTACGAGCAGTACGTC.

The rearrangement links TRBV11-1 to TRBJ2-3; 14 bases are a match to TRBD2. Trimming removed 6 bases from V and 0 bases from J; junction bases left unmatched: 11. This CDR3 has 19 residues. The germline gives CDR1 SGHAT, CDR2 FQDESV (reference sequence). The CDR3 bases are TGTGCCAGCAGGGAACCGGGACTAGCGGGAGCGGAAAGCACAGATACGCAGTATTTT. Translating gives CASREPGLAGAESTDTQYF. The whole variable domain, remainder taken from reference TRBV11-1 and TRBJ2-3, is EAEVAQSPRYKITEKSQAVAFWCDPISGHATLYWYRQILGQGPELLVQFQDESVVDDSQLPKDRFSAERLKGVDSTLKIQPAELGDSAMYLCASREPGLAGAESTDTQYFGPGTRLTVL.

This clonotype was counted ten times or more. CDR3 loop: CSVGGGLAYEQYF. CDR3 in DNA: TGCAGCGTTGGGGGGGGACTAGCTTACGAGCAGTACTTC. V usage is TRBV29-1 and J usage is TRBJ2-7, with 9 bases aligning to TRBD2. The ends lost 4 bases at V and 4 bases at J; junction bases unmatched: 5. This CDR3 contains 13 residues. CDR1 SQVTM and CDR2 ANQGSEA come from the germline V gene.

This clonotype has just a few counts. This chain uses TRBV27 with TRBJ2-1; perhaps TRBD2 as D (6 bases). The germline gives CDR1 MNHEY, CDR2 SMNVEV (reference sequence). This CDR3 spans 16 amino acids. V lost 3 bases, J lost 4 bases, and 16 bases lay in between. CDR3: CASSFWGGIPYNEQFF. DNA for the CDR3: TGTGCCAGCAGTTTTTGGGGCGGGATTCCTTACAATGAGCAGTTCTTC.

In this sample, this clonotype turned up many times. This chain uses TRBV12-3 or TRBV12-4 with TRBJ2-1; 7 bases match TRBD1. This CDR3 contains 13 residues. V was clipped by 4 bases and J by 7 bases; unmatched bases: 4. For the CDR3, the DNA is TGTGCCAGCAGTTGGGACAGTCAGAATGAGCAGTTCTTC. As protein: CASSWDSQNEQFF.

The table lists this clonotype with a few counts. The DNA of the CDR3 is TGTGCCAGCAGCGGAACCCAAGGGACAGGGGGGAACGATGGCTACACCTTC. Encoded protein: CASSGTQGTGGNDGYTF. The chain recombines TRBV7-9 with TRBJ1-2; 11 bases line up with TRBD1. Germline V gene sequence: CDR1 SEHNR, CDR2 FQNEAQ (reference sequence). The V segment lost 5 bases and the J segment 6 bases; nucleotides outside the gene matches: 14. This CDR3 region has 17 residues.

In this sample, this clonotype turned up a few times. This sequence joins TRBV7-9 and TRBJ2-1; 12 bases agree with TRBD2. The V segment lost 3 bases and the J segment 6 bases; nucleotides outside the gene matches: 9. From germline, CDR1 is SEHNR and CDR2 FQNEAQ (reference sequence). The CDR3 contains 17 residues. This CDR3 is CASSFPFLAGGVNEQFF. The CDR3 region has the DNA TGTGCCAGCAGCTTCCCCTTCCTAGCGGGAGGGGTCAATGAGCAGTTCTTC.

This clonotype was detected only a few times. DNA of the CDR3: TGTGCCAGCAGCACAACAGGGGGCAACGAGCAGTACTTC. Its protein is CASSTTGGNEQYF. The chain employs TRBV7-9 and TRBJ2-7; 9 bases agree with TRBD1. CDR1 and CDR2 (germline): SEHNR, FQNEAQ (reference sequence). V lost 5 bases, J lost 5 bases, and 4 bases stayed unmatched. This CDR3 spans 13 amino acids.

The chain recombines TRBV12-5 with TRBJ2-2; D not certain. CDR3 length equals 12 residues. Germline V gene data show CDR1 as LGHNT and CDR2 as FRNRAP. The V gene lost 8 bases and the J gene lost 6 bases, with 10 bases spanning the gap. CDR3 residues: CASCRLPGELFF. Here the CDR3 DNA reads TGTGCTAGTTGCAGGCTCCCCGGGGAGCTGTTTTTT.

There are many counts of this clonotype. The rearrangement joins TRBV11-2 to TRBJ2-3, with 8 bases that match TRBD1. There are 16 residues in the CDR3. Per germline, CDR1 SGHAT and CDR2 FQNNGV. The trim removed 5 bases at V and 2 bases at J, leaving 9 bases unmatched. Here the CDR3 DNA reads TGTGCCAGCAGCCCGGGCCCGGACAGGGTCACAGATACGCAGTATTTT. Its protein is CASSPGPDRVTDTQYF.

This clonotype showed up just a few times. The V and J genes are TRBV9 and TRBJ2-1, with 13 bases identical to TRBD2. Germline V CDR1 and CDR2: SGDLS, YYNGEE. The V segment lost 3 bases and the J segment 8 bases; nucleotides outside the gene matches: 8. This CDR3 is 16 amino acids long. CDR3 residues: CASSAPGLAGLDEQFF. CDR3 DNA sequence: TGTGCCAGCAGCGCGCCGGGACTAGCGGGATTGGATGAGCAGTTCTTC.

This clonotype was counted only a few times. The rearrangement uses TRBV5-1 and TRBJ2-7, with 7 positions matching TRBD1. J lost 2 bases, V lost 4 bases, and 9 bases had no gene match. CDR3 length: 15 residues. Germline V CDR1 and CDR2: SGHRS, YFSETQ. The CDR3 DNA is TGCGCCAGCAGCGGACCGGGACAGAATCCCTACGAGCAGTACTTC. This gives the protein CASSGPGQNPYEQYF.

The chain couples TRBV20-1 to TRBJ2-1; D is possibly TRBD1 or TRBD2 (5 bases each). V gave up 3 bases and J gave up 1 base, with 7 bases separating them. The CDR3 runs 13 residues. Germline V gene sequence: CDR1 DFQATT, CDR2 SNEGSKA (reference sequence). CDR3 sequence reads: CSASWGSYNEQFF. The CDR3 DNA reads as TGCAGTGCTAGCTGGGGGTCCTACAATGAGCAGTTCTTC.

This clonotype was recorded many times. The chain uses TRBV6-1 and TRBJ2-1; 13 positions match TRBD2. Germline V gene lookup returns CDR1 MNHNS and CDR2 SASEGT. V trimming: 5 bases; J trimming: 8 bases; junction bases outside the gene matches: 6. This CDR3 comprises 15 residues. The CDR3 region is CASSPGTSGTHEQFF. DNA for the CDR3: TGTGCCAGCAGTCCCGGGACTAGCGGGACGCATGAGCAGTTCTTC.

This clonotype occurred many times. The genes are TRBV7-9 and TRBJ1-1; the D gene is possibly TRBD1 (5 bases). Trimming pared 2 bases from V and 7 bases from J, leaving 11 bases between. The CDR3 loop spans 13 amino acids. Germline assignment: CDR1 SEHNR and CDR2 FQNEAQ (reference sequence). DNA of the CDR3: TGTGCCAGCAGCTTAAGAGGGGAGGGTGAAGCTTTCTTT. Encoded protein: CASSLRGEGEAFF.

This clonotype was detected a few times. This sequence joins TRBV6-1 and TRBJ1-5, with TRBD1 identical over 7 bases. The CDR3 runs to 15 residues. The germline CDR1 and CDR2 sequences are MNHNS and SASEGT. J lost 7 bases, V lost 6 bases, and 12 bases had no gene match. CDR3 DNA sequence: TGTGCCAGCAGAGCCCCAGGGGGGTTTGGACAGCCCCAGCATTTT. Its protein is CASRAPGGFGQPQHF.

CDR3 DNA: TGCAGTGCTAGAGAAATCGGGAATATGAACACTGAAGCTTTCTTT. Its translation is CSAREIGNMNTEAFF. The gene calls are TRBV20-1 and TRBJ1-1; D is ambiguous. Germline V gene lookup returns CDR1 DFQATT and CDR2 SNEGSKA (reference sequence). V lost 0 bases, J lost 0 bases, and 11 bases lay in between. The CDR3 runs 15 residues.

The chain joins TRBV11-3 to TRBJ2-1; 7 bases agree with TRBD2. Germline values: CDR1 SGHNT, CDR2 YENEEA. This CDR3 is 16 amino acids long. The trim removed 6 bases at V and 7 bases at J, leaving 15 bases unmatched. The CDR3 protein is CASSKHPSGVGNEQFF. CDR3 coding DNA: TGTGCCAGCAGTAAACACCCAAGCGGGGTGGGGAATGAGCAGTTCTTC.